These T cell receptor beta chains were read from a single sample in a study of cytomegalovirus exposure and HLA in healthy donors. Profiling relied on immunoSEQ multiplex PCR, and the TCRdb table lists in-frame clones only, not all of them. The repertoire holds about 190,000 clones, with 60% to 85% as singletons. Source material: PBMCs. These receptors originate from a woman aged 18-29 years in good health and CMV-seronegative. The conserved cysteine and the conserved F or W are not part of the CDR3 here.

>TRBV6-1|TRBJ1-5
ASITGTVSNQPQH
>TRBV6-5|TRBJ1-6
ATNRGDRLNSPLH
>TRBV9|TRBJ1-1
ASSVGGRVTEAF
>TRBV14|TRBJ2-7
ASSQAGYEQY
>TRBV11-2|TRBJ2-1
ASSLASGGANNEQF
>TRBV7-6|TRBJ2-1
ASSLIGQDNEQF
>TRBV4-3|TRBJ2-3
ASSQGTSGRASTDTQY
>TRBV18|TRBJ1-1
ASSPMIGDMNTEAF
>TRBV19|TRBJ1-1
ASSIEEGWNTEAF
>TRBV9|TRBJ1-2
ASSVGLQNYGYT
>TRBV2|TRBJ1-4
ASSETGRNEKLF
>TRBV5-6|TRBJ2-2
ASSPGLAGGRNTGELF
>TRBV27|TRBJ2-7
ASSLPGNPYEQY
>TRBV28|TRBJ1-4
ASSFGRGDEKLF
>TRBV28|TRBJ1-1
ASRPGGGYAF
>TRBV7-2|TRBJ1-5
ASSPGGFNQPQH
>TRBV27|TRBJ1-1
ASREGSLNTEAF
>TRBV6-6|TRBJ2-7
ASSQSGRMIEQY
>TRBV29-1|TRBJ2-1
SVPYGGTYNEQF
>TRBV19|TRBJ1-2
ASSRDRGNYGYT